These 13 T cell receptor beta chains came from one sample sequenced in a study of OX40 agonist ivuxolimab in advanced cancers. Some clones are missing from TCRdb's copy, which holds only in-frame ones; the method was immunoSEQ multiplex PCR. The sample has some 45,000 clones; roughly 86% are singletons. The sample in question was CD4+ or CD8+ T cells sorted from blood, obtained in a trial of the OX40 agonist ivuxolimab. All receptors derive from an adult with an advanced solid tumor such as melanoma, head and neck, liver or kidney cancer.

This chain joins TRBV7-6 and TRBJ1-1; TRBD1 matches at 9 bases. CDR1 is SGHVS, CDR2 FNYEAQ, per germline. CDR3 length: 13 amino acids. V was clipped by 4 bases and J by 8 bases; unmatched bases: 5. In DNA form, the CDR3 reads TGTGCCAGCAGCTGGACAGGGGATTCCGAAGCTTTCTTT. Its protein is CASSWTGDSEAFF.

The rearrangement uses TRBV4-1 and TRBJ2-1; D may be TRBD1 (6 bases). CDR1 MGHRA and CDR2 YSYEKL come from the germline V gene. The CDR3 is 16 amino acids. V lost 3 bases to trimming and J lost 6 bases, with 18 bases between them. CDR3 nucleotide sequence: TGCGCCAGCAGCCACAACCCTAGTGGGGGCCGCAATGAGCAGTTCTTC. Its protein is CASSHNPSGGRNEQFF.

The V call is TRBV19, the J call TRBJ2-1; 9 bases map to TRBD1. This CDR3 comprises 15 residues. Unmatched junction bases numbered 10, after V lost 6 bases and J lost 7 bases. CDR1 and CDR2 from the germline V gene are LNHDA and SQIVND (reference sequence). CDR3: CASSGTGSMGNEQFF. CDR3 in DNA: TGTGCCAGTAGCGGGACAGGGTCCATGGGGAATGAGCAGTTCTTC.

The rearrangement links TRBV1 to TRBJ2-5; TRBD1 is the table's D call, not checked against the DNA. TRBV1 is marked as a pseudogene. The CDR3 spans 17 residues. The CDR3 sequence: CTSSPRTGGAAEETQYF. The CDR3 DNA sequence: TGCACCAGCAGCCCACGGACAGGGGGAGCAGCAGAGGAGACCCAGTACTTC.

This clone was picked up many times. The V call is TRBV19, the J call TRBJ1-5; D unresolved. Germline CDR1 reads LNHDA; CDR2 reads SQIVND (reference sequence). Between the trimmed V and J ends, which lost 1 base and 6 bases, there was a span of 7 bases. CDR3 length: 13 amino acids. The CDR3 DNA reads TGTGCCAGTAGTATAGGGTTTTTTCAGCCCCAGCATTTT. Translation: CASSIGFFQPQHF.

V is TRBV5-6 and J is TRBJ2-7; TRBD1 is a possible D gene (5 bases). From germline, CDR1 is SGHDT and CDR2 YYEEEE. CDR3 length: 14 residues. V lost 1 base, J lost 2 bases, and 10 bases lay in between. DNA of the CDR3: TGTGCCAGCAGCTTGACAGGAGCCCCCTACGAGCAGTACTTC. Protein sequence: CASSLTGAPYEQYF.

This clone was counted once. V and J are TRBV27 and TRBJ2-3; 12 bases are a match to TRBD2. Trimming cost V 1 base and J 5 bases; bases outside gene matches: 4. The CDR3 is 16 residues long. CDR1 and CDR2 (germline): MNHEY, SMNVEV (reference sequence). DNA for the CDR3: TGTGCCAGCAGTTTATTGGCTAGCGGGGGGGAAGATACGCAGTATTTT. Amino acid sequence: CASSLLASGGEDTQYF.

This chain uses TRBV5-6 with TRBJ2-5, with a tentative D call TRBD2 (5 bases). The germline CDR1 and CDR2 sequences are SGHDT and YYEEEE. The length of the CDR3 is 12 residues. V gave up 2 bases and J gave up 4 bases, with 6 bases separating them. The CDR3 DNA reads TGTGCCAGCAGCTTTGGAGGAGAGACCCAGTACTTC. Amino acid sequence: CASSFGGETQYF.

This sequence joins TRBV13 and TRBJ2-4; TRBD1 might be the D (5 bases). The ends were cut back, 5 bases at V and 9 bases at J, with 8 bases in the middle. CDR1 is PRHDT and CDR2 is FYEKMQ in the germline V gene (reference sequence). The CDR3 consists of 11 residues. CDR3 sequence (DNA): TGTGCCAGCAGCCTAAGGGGCATTCAGTACTTC. This translates into CASSLRGIQYF.

The chain carries TRBV6-5 and TRBJ2-3; D uncertain. V was trimmed by 8 bases and J by 4 bases, leaving 13 bases between them. CDR1 is MNHEY and CDR2 is SVGAGI in the germline V gene. The length of the CDR3 is 13 residues. The CDR3 is CASAQWSADTQYF. The CDR3 coding sequence is TGTGCCAGCGCCCAGTGGAGCGCAGATACGCAGTATTTT.

This chain uses TRBV29-1 with TRBJ2-7; tentatively, D is TRBD2 (6 bases). CDR1 is SQVTM and CDR2 is ANQGSEA in the germline V gene. The CDR3 is 14 residues long. The V end was cut by 0 bases, the J end by 5 bases, with 14 bases between. The CDR3 region is CSVEDRASEDEQYF. DNA of the CDR3: TGCAGCGTTGAAGATCGGGCTAGCGAAGACGAGCAGTACTTC.

This clone was seen a single time. The gene calls are TRBV5-5 and TRBJ2-3; 9 bases align to TRBD1. Germline CDR1 is SGHKS and CDR2 is YYEKEE (reference sequence). V lost 4 bases and J lost 1; bases outside the gene matches: 10. This CDR3 region has 17 residues. The CDR3 coding sequence is TGTGCCAGCAGCCCGGACAGGGGCCGGGGAGGCACAGATACGCAGTATTTT. Its protein product is CASSPDRGRGGTDTQYF.

The chain couples TRBV7-8 to TRBJ1-1, with D tentatively TRBD1 (6 bases). The CDR3 sequence is 15 residues long. With 2 bases removed from V and 3 bases from J, the gap between germline ends came to 13 bases. CDR1 is SGHVS and CDR2 is FQNEAQ in the germline V gene. The CDR3 sequence: CASSLSTGLDTEAFF. CDR3 nucleotide sequence: TGTGCCAGCAGCTTAAGTACAGGGCTGGACACTGAAGCTTTCTTT.